A single TCR beta chain is shown here with its context. Its antigen remains unidentified. In TCRdb, the reads were re-called with MiXCR into one record per CDR3 protein. This sample carries over 100,000 distinct CDR3 sequences, under 30% of them seen once, and the ten largest clones take 80% to 85%. V was shortened by 5 bases and J by 2 bases, with 10 bases between the two germline ends. CDR1 and CDR2 (germline): MRHNA, SNTAGT. CDR3 length equals 14 residues. These data are taken from a study of T cell repertoires in cytomegalovirus infection. Notes on the study in general: There were carriers of CMV plus the relevant HLA, and cumulative public TCR beta family frequency identified them. Within the response measured ex vivo, HLA-C-restricted CMV-specific TCR beta clonotypes were dominant.

V and J are TRBV6-4 and TRBJ2-1, with D tentatively TRBD1 or TRBD2 (6 bases each). This TCR came from a human donor in good health (CMV status not recorded). Some clones in this sample may be carry-over from other donors' samples. The sequenced sample was CD8+ T cells from cultured PBMCs, obtained from culture after CMV antigen stimulation. CDR3 in DNA: TGTGCCAGCAGTTTCGGGGGCCCCTACAATGAGCAGTTCTTC. Protein product: CASSFGGPYNEQFF.